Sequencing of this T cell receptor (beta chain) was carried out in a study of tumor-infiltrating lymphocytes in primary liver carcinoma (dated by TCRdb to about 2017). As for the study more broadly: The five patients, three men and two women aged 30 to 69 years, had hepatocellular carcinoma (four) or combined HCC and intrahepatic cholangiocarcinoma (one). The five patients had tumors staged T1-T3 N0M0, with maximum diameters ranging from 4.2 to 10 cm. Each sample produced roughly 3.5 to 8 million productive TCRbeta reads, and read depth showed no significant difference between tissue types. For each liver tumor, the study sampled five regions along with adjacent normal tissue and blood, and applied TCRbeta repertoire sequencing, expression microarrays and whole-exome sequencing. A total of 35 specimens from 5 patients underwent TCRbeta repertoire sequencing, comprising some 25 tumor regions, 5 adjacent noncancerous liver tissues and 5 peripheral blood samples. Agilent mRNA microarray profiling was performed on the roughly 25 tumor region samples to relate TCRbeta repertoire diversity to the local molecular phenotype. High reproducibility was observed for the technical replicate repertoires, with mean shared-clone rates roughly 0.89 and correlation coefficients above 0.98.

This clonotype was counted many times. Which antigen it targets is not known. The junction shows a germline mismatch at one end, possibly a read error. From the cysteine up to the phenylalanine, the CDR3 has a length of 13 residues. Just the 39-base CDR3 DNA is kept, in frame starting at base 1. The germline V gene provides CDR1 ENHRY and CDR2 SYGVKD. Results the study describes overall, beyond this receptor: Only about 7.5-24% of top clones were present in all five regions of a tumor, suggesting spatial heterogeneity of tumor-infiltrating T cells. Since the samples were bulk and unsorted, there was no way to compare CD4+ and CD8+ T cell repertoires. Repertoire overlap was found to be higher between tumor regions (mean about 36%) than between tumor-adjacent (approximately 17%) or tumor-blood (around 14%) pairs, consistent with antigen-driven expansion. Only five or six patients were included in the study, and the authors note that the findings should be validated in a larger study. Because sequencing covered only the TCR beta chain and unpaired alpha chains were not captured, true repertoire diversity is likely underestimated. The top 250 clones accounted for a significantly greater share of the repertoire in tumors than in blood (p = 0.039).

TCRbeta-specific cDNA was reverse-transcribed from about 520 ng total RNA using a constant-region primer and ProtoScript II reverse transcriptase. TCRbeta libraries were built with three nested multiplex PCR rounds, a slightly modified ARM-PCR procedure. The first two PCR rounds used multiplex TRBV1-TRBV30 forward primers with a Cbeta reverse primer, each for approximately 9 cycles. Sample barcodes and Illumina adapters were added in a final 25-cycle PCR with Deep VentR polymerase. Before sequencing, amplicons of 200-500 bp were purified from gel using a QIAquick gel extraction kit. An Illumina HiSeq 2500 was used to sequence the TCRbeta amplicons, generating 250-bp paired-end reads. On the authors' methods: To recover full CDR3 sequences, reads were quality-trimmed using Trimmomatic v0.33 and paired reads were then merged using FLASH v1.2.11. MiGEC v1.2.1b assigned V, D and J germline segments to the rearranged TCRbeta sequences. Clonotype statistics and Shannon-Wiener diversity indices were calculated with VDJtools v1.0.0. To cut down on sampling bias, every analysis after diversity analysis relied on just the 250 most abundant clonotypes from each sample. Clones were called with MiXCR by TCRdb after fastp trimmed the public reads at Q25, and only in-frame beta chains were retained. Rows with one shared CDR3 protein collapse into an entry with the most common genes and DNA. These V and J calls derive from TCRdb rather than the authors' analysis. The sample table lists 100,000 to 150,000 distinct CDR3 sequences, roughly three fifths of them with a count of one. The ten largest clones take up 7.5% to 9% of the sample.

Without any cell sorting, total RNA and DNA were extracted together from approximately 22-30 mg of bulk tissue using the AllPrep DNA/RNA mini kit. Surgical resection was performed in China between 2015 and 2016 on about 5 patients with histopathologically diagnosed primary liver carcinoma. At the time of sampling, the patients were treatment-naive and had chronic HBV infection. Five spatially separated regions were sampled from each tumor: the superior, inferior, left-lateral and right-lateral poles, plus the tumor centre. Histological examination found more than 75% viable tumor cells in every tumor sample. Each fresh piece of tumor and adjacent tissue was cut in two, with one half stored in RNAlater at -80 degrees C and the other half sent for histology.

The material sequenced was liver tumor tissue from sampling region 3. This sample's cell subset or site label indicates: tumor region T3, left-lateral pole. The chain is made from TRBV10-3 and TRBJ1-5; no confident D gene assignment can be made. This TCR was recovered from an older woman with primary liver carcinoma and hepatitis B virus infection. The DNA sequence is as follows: TGTGCCACCAGTACTGACGAGGATCAGCCCCAGCATTTT. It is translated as CATSTDEDQPQHF.